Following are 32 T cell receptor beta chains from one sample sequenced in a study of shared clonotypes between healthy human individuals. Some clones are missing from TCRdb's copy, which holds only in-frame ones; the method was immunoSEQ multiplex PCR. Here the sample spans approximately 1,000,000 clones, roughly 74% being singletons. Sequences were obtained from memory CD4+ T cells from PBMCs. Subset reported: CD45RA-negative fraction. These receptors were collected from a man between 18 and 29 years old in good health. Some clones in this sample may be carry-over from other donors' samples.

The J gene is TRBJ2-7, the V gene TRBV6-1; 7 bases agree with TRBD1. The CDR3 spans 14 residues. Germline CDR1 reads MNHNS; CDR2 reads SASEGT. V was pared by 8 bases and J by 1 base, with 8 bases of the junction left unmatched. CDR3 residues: CASLRQGRSYEQYF. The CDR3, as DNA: TGTGCCAGCCTTCGACAGGGAAGGTCCTACGAGCAGTACTTC.

CDR3 coding DNA: TGTGCCAGCAGCCCACGGGAGACAGGGGTCCCAGATACGCAGTATTTT. Its protein is CASSPRETGVPDTQYF. The chain recombines TRBV11-2 with TRBJ2-3, with 8 bases aligning to TRBD1. With V trimmed by 5 bases and J by 4 bases, 11 bases remained unmatched. CDR1 and CDR2 from the germline V gene are SGHAT and FQNNGV. The CDR3 spans 16 residues.

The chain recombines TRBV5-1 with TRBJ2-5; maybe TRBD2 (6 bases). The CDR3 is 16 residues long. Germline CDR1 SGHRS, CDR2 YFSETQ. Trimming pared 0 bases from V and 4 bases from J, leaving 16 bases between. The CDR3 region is CASSLGVTGGRETQYF. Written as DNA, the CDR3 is TGCGCCAGCAGCTTGGGAGTCACCGGGGGAAGAGAGACCCAGTACTTC.

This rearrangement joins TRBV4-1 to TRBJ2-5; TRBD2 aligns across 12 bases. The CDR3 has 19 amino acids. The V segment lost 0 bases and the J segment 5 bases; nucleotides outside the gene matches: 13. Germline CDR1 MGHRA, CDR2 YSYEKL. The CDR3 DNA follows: TGCGCCAGCAGCCAAGATATCAGGACTAGCGGGAAGTTACGGGAGACCCAGTACTTC. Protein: CASSQDIRTSGKLRETQYF.

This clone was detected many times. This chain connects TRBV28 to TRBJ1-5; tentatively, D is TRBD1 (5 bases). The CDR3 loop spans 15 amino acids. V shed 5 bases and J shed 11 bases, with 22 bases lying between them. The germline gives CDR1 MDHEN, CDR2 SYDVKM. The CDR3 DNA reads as TGTGCCAGCAGTCCTTCCTTCCAGGGATCGATGACCCAGCATTTT. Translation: CASSPSFQGSMTQHF. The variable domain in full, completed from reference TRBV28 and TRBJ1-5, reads DVKVTQSSRYLVKRTGEKVFLECVQDMDHENMFWYRQDPGLGLRLIYFSYDVKMKEKGDIPEGYSVSREKKERFSLILESASTNQTSMYLCASSPSFQGSMTQHFGDGTRLSIL.

The CDR3 DNA is TGTGCCAGCAGCCCAATTGGGGGGAACAATCAGCCCCAGCATTTT. The encoded protein is CASSPIGGNNQPQHF. The chain joins TRBV7-2 to TRBJ1-5, with D possibly being TRBD1 (5 bases). V lost 5 bases to trimming and J lost 3 bases, with 14 bases between them. Per germline, CDR1 SGHTA and CDR2 FQGNSA. The CDR3 is made up of 15 amino acids.

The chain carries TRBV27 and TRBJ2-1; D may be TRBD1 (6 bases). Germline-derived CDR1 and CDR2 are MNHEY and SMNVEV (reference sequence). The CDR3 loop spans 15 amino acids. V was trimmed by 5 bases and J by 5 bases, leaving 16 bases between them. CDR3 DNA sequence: TGTGCCAGCAGTCCGCCGGGACACTATGACAATGAGCAGTTCTTC. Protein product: CASSPPGHYDNEQFF.

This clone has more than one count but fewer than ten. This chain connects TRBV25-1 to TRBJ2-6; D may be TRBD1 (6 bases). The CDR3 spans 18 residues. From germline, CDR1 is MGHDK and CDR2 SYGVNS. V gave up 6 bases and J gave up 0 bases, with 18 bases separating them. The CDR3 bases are TGTGCCAGCAGCGGAAGCCAGGGGCTCCTCTCTGGGGCCAACGTCCTGACTTTC. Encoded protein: CASSGSQGLLSGANVLTF.

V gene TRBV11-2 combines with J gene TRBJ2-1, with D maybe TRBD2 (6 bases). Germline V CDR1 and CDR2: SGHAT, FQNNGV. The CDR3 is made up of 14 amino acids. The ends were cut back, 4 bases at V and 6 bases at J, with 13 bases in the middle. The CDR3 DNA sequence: TGTGCCAGCAGCTCGACTAGGTCGGTCAATGAGCAGTTCTTC. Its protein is CASSSTRSVNEQFF.

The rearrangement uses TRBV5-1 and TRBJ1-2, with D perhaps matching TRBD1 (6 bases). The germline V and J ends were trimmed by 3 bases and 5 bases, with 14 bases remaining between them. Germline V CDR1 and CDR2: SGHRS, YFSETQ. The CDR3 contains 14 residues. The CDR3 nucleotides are TGCGCCAGCAGCTACGGGCGGGACATTTATGGCTACACCTTC. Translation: CASSYGRDIYGYTF.

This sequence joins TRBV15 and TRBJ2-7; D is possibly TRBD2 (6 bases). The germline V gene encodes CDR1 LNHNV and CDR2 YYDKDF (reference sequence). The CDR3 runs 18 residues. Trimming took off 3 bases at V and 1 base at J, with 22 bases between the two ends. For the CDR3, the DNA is TGTGCCACCAGCAGCCCCGGGGGTGACGAAGGAGGATCCTACGAGCAGTACTTC. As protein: CATSSPGGDEGGSYEQYF.

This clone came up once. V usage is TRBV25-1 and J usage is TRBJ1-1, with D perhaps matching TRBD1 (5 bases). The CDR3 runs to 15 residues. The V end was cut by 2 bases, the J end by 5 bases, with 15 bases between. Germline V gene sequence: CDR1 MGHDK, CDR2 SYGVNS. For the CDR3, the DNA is TGTGCCAGCAGTGAACTGGGACCGCTTGGTACTGAAGCTTTCTTT. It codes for CASSELGPLGTEAFF.

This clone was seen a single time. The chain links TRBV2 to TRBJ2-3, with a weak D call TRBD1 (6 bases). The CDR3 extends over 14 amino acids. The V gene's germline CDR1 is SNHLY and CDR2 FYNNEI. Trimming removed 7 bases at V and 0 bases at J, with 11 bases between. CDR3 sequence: CASIRTVSTDTQYF. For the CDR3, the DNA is TGTGCCAGCATCAGGACAGTAAGCACAGATACGCAGTATTTT.

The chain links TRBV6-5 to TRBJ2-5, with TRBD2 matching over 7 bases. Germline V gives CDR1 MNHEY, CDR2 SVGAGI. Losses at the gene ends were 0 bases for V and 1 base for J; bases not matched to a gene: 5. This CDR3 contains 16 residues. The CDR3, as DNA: TGTGCCAGCAGTTACTCACCACTAGCGTTCCAAGAGACCCAGTACTTC. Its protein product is CASSYSPLAFQETQYF.

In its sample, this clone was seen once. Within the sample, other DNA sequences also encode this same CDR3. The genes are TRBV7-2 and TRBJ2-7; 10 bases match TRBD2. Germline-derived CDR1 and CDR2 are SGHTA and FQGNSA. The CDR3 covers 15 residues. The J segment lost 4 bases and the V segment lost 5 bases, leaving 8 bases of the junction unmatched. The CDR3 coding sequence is TGTGCCAGCAGCCCATTAGCGGGAGGTTCGTACGAGCAGTACTTC. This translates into CASSPLAGGSYEQYF. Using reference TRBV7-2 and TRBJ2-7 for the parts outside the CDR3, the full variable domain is GAGVSQSPSNKVTEKGKDVELRCDPISGHTALYWYRQSLGQGLEFLIYFQGNSAPDKSGLPSDRFSAERTGGSVSTLTIQRTQQEDSAVYLCASSPLAGGSYEQYFGPGTRLTVT.

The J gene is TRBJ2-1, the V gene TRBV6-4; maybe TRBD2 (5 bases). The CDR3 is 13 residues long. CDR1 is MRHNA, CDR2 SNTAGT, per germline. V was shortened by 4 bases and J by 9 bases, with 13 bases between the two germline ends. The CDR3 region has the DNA TGTGCCAGCAGTGCCCAACTAGGGAGTGAGCAGTTCTTC. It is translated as CASSAQLGSEQFF.

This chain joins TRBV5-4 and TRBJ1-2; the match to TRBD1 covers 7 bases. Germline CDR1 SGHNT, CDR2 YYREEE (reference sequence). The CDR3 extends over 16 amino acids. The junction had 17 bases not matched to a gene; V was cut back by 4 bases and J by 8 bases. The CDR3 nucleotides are TGTGCCAGCAGCCCGGGCGTGGGAGGGGGCGTGAGAGGCTACACCTTC. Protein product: CASSPGVGGGVRGYTF. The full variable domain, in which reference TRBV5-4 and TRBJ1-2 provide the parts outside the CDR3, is ETGVTQSPTHLIKTRGQQVTLRCSSQSGHNTVSWYQQALGQGPQFIFQYYREEENGRGNFPPRFSGLQFPNYSSELNVNALELDDSALYLCASSPGVGGGVRGYTFGSGTRLTVV.

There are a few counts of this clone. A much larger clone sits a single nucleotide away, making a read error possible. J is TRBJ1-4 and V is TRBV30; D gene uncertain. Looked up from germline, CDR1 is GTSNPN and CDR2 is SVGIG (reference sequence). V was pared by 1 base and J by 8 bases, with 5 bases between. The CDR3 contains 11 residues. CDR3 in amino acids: CAWSGWEKLFF. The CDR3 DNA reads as TGTGCCTGGAGTGGGTGGGAAAAACTGTTTTTT. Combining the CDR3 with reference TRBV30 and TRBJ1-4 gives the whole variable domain SQTIHQWPATLVQPVGSPLSLECTVEGTSNPNLYWYRQAAGRGLQLLFYSVGIGQISSEVPQNLSASRPQDRQFILSSKKLLLSDSGFYLCAWSGWEKLFFGSGTQLSVL.

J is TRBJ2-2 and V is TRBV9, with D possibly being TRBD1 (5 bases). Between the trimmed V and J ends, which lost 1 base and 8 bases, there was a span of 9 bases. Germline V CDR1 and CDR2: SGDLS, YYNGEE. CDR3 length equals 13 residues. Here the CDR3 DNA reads TGTGCCAGCAGCGTAATGAACAGGGGGGAGCTGTTTTTT. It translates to CASSVMNRGELFF.

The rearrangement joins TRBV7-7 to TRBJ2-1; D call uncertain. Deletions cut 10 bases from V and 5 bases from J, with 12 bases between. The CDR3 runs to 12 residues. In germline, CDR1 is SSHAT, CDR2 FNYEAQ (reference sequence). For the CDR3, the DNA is TGTGCCACCCCTCGGACCCACAATGAGCAGTTCTTC. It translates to CATPRTHNEQFF.

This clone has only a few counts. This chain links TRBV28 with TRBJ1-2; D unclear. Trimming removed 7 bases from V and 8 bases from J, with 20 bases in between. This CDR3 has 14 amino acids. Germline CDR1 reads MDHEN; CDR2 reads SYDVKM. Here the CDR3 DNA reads TGTGCCAGCAACTCGTGGTCCTCAAGGGTAGGCTACACCTTC. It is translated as CASNSWSSRVGYTF.

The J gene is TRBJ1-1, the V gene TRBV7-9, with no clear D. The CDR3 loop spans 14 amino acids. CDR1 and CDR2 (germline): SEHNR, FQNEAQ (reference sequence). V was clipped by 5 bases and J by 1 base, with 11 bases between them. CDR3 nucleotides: TGTGCCAGCAGCGCAGACCCTAGGAACACTGAAGCTTTCTTT. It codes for CASSADPRNTEAFF.

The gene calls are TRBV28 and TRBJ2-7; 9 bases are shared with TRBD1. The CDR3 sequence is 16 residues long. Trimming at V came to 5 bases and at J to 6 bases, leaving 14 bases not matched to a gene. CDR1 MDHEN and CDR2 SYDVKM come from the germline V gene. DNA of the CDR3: TGTGCCAGCAGTGTGGACAGGGGCCCGACCGGATTCGAGCAGTACTTC. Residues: CASSVDRGPTGFEQYF.

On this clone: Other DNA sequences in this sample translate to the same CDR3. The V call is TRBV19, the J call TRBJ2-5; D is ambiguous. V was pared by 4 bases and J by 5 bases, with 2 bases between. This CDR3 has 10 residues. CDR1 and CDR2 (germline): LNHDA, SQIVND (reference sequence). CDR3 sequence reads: CASSKETQYF. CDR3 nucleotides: TGTGCCAGTAGTAAGGAGACCCAGTACTTC. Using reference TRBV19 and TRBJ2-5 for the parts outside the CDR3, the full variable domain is DGGITQSPKYLFRKEGQNVTLSCEQNLNHDAMYWYRQDPGQGLRLIYYSQIVNDFQKGDIAEGYSVSREKKESFPLTVTSAQKNPTAFYLCASSKETQYFGPGTRLLVL.

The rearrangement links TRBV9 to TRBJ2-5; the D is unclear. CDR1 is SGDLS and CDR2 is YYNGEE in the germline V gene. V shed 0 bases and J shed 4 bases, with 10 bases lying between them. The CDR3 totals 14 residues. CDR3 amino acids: CASSVDPGRETQYF. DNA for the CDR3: TGTGCCAGCAGCGTAGATCCCGGAAGAGAGACCCAGTACTTC.

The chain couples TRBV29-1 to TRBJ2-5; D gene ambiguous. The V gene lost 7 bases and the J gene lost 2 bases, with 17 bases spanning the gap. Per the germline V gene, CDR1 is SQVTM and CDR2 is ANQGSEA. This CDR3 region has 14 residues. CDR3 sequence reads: CSAGRWADQETQYF. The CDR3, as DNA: TGCAGCGCTGGGCGGTGGGCAGATCAAGAGACCCAGTACTTC.

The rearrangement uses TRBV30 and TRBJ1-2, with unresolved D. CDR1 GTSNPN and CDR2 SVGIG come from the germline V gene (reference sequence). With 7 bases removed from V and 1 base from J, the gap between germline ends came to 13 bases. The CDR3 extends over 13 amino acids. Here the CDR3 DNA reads TGTGCCTTCACCGCAGTTATTAACTATGGCTACACCTTC. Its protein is CAFTAVINYGYTF. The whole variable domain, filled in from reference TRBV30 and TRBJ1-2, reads SQTIHQWPATLVQPVGSPLSLECTVEGTSNPNLYWYRQAAGRGLQLLFYSVGIGQISSEVPQNLSASRPQDRQFILSSKKLLLSDSGFYLCAFTAVINYGYTFGSGTRLTVV.

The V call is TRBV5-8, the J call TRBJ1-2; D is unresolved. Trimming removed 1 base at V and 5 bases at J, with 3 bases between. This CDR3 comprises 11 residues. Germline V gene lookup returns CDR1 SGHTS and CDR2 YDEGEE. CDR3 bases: TGTGCCAGCAGCTTGTATTATGGCTACACCTTC. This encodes CASSLYYGYTF.

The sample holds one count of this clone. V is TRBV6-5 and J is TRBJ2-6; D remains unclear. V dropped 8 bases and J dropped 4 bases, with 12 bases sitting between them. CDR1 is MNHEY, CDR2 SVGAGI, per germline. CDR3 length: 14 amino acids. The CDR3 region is CASVTTRGANVLTF. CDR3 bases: TGTGCCAGCGTTACAACCAGGGGGGCCAACGTCCTGACTTTC.

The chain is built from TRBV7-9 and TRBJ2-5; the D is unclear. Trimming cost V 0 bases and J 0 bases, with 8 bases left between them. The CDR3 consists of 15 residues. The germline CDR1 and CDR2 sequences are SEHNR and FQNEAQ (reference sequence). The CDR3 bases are TGTGCCAGCAGCTTAGCCCGGGTTTACCAAGAGACCCAGTACTTC. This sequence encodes CASSLARVYQETQYF.

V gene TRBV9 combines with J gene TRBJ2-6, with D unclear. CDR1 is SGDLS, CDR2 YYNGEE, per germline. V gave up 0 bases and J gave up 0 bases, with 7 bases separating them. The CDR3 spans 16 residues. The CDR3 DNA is TGTGCCAGCAGCGTAGGTCCGAGCTCTGGGGCCAACGTCCTGACTTTC. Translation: CASSVGPSSGANVLTF.

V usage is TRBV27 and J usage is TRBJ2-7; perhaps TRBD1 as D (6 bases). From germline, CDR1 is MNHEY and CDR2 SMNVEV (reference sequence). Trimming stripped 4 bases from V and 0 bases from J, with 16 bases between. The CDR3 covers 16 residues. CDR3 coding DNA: TGTGCCAGCAGTTCACCTTTTACAGGGAGCTCCTACGAGCAGTACTTC. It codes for CASSSPFTGSSYEQYF.